The 27 T cell receptor beta chains given below trace back to one sample, sequenced in a study of metastatic and nonmetastatic thyroid tumors (dated by TCRdb to between 2020 and 2021). No treatment had been received by any patient before thyroid surgery. Library preparation employed PCR. Data came from an Illumina HiSeq 4000. TCRdb reprocessed the public reads (quality trimming at Q25 with fastp, clone calling with MiXCR) and kept in-frame beta chains. Counted in this sample were over 20,000 clones; about 11% of them appeared once. The ten largest clonotypes hold 6% to 8.5% of the sample. The sample taken for sequencing was blood. The receptors were gathered from a female donor with papillary thyroid cancer or a benign thyroid nodule (not recorded which). Some clones in this sample may be carry-over from other donors' samples.

This clone occurred many times. In the same sample, other DNA sequences code for this CDR3. The CDR3 sequence: CASESTGTTEAFF. The CDR3 DNA reads as TGTGCCAGCGAGAGTACAGGGACCACTGAAGCTTTCTTT. The V gene is TRBV6-1, the J gene TRBJ1-1; D might be TRBD1 (6 bases). Germline CDR1 and CDR2: MNHNS and SASEGT. The ends were cut back, 8 bases at V and 4 bases at J, with 14 bases in the middle. The CDR3 has 13 amino acids.

By proportion, this clone is medium-sized. V usage is TRBV5-1 and J usage is TRBJ1-3; D gene uncertain. CDR1 and CDR2 (germline): SGHRS, YFSETQ. Trimming left V 4 bases short and J 0 bases short, with 8 bases between. This CDR3 comprises 14 residues. This CDR3 is CASSAQSSGNTIYF. For the CDR3, the DNA is TGCGCCAGCAGCGCGCAGTCCTCTGGAAACACCATATATTTT.

This clone showed up just a few times. The chain carries TRBV24-1 and TRBJ2-3, with unresolved D. The CDR3 has 14 residues. V lost 2 bases, J lost 5 bases, and 10 bases lay in between. The germline V gene encodes CDR1 KGHDR and CDR2 SFDVKD. CDR3 amino acids: CATSDSDQKDTQYF. The CDR3 coding sequence is TGTGCCACCAGTGATTCGGACCAAAAAGATACGCAGTATTTT.

This clone was observed a handful of times. CDR3 bases: TGTGCCAGCAGTGAAGGGGAGGGGGCCTATCAGCCCCAGCATTTT. This encodes CASSEGEGAYQPQHF. The chain has TRBV6-1 and TRBJ1-5; 7 nucleotides align to TRBD1. Germline values: CDR1 MNHNS, CDR2 SASEGT. This CDR3 contains 15 residues. V was pared by 1 base and J by 5 bases, with 5 bases of the junction left unmatched.

There are many counts of this clone. The genes are TRBV7-2 and TRBJ1-2; unclear D gene. From germline, CDR1 is SGHTA and CDR2 FQGNSA. The CDR3 is 13 amino acids. V lost 1 base and J 2 bases, leaving 5 bases between the germline ends. The CDR3, as DNA: TGTGCCAGCAGCTTAGGGCAGAACTATGGCTACACCTTC. Protein product: CASSLGQNYGYTF.

Details on this clone: Other DNA variants within this sample encode the same CDR3. The rearrangement links TRBV5-4 to TRBJ2-7; no clear D gene. Trimming left V 4 bases short and J 0 bases short, with 8 bases between. Germline CDR1 is SGHNT and CDR2 is YYREEE (reference sequence). This CDR3 spans 13 amino acids. CDR3 amino acids: CASSLGSSYEQYF. The CDR3 DNA reads TGTGCCAGCAGCCTGGGAAGCTCCTACGAGCAGTACTTC.

This clone came up a few times. A much larger clone lies one base from this, so it may be a read error. The chain recombines TRBV29-1 with TRBJ2-2; 7 nucleotides line up with TRBD1. CDR1 and CDR2 (germline): SQVTM, ANQGSEA. The V and J ends lost 7 bases and 7 bases, in that order; junction bases with no gene match: 12. There are 14 residues in the CDR3. The CDR3, as DNA: TGCAGCGCCGGGACAGTGAGGAGCGGCGGGGAGCTGTTTTTT. It translates to CSAGTVRSGGELFF.

This clone has a count of ten or more. The rearrangement uses TRBV29-1 and TRBJ2-5, with a weak D call TRBD2 (6 bases). Germline CDR1 reads SQVTM; CDR2 reads ANQGSEA. The CDR3 length is 14 residues. V dropped 4 bases and J dropped 5 bases, with 17 bases sitting between them. The CDR3 is CSVGLGGLGETQYF. The CDR3 DNA follows: TGCAGCGTTGGCCTCGGGGGTCTCGGGGAGACCCAGTACTTC.

In its sample, this clone was seen many times. The V gene is TRBV20-1, the J gene TRBJ2-2; D might be TRBD1 or TRBD2, each matching 5 bases. Trimming removed 2 bases at V and 8 bases at J, with 9 bases between. Germline assignment: CDR1 DFQATT and CDR2 SNEGSKA (reference sequence). This CDR3 comprises 12 residues. The CDR3 nucleotides read TGCAGTGCTAGACCCAGGGAGGGGGAGCTGTTTTTT. Its protein is CSARPREGELFF.

This clone was seen at least ten times. The J gene is TRBJ2-1, the V gene TRBV10-3; the D gene is possibly TRBD1 (6 bases). The germline gives CDR1 ENHRY, CDR2 SYGVKD. The CDR3 has 13 amino acids. V lost 4 bases, J lost 6 bases, and 10 bases lay in between. The CDR3 reads CAISVDSSNEQFF. For the CDR3, the DNA is TGTGCCATCAGTGTGGACAGCTCCAATGAGCAGTTCTTC.

The sample holds many counts of this clone. The rearrangement links TRBV11-2 to TRBJ2-3; D possibly uses TRBD1 or TRBD2 (5 bases each). Trimming pared 0 bases from V and 6 bases from J, leaving 16 bases between. The CDR3 has 16 residues. CDR1 SGHAT and CDR2 FQNNGV come from the germline V gene. CDR3 loop: CASSLEGVWSTDTQYF. The CDR3 DNA sequence: TGTGCCAGCAGCTTAGAGGGGGTATGGAGTACCGATACGCAGTATTTT. Full variable domain (missing parts from reference TRBV11-2 and TRBJ2-3): EAGVAQSPRYKIIEKRQSVAFWCNPISGHATLYWYQQILGQGPKLLIQFQNNGVVDDSQLPKDRFSAERLKGVDSTLKIQPAKLEDSAVYLCASSLEGVWSTDTQYFGPGTRLTVL.

This clone came up a few times. A much larger clone lies a single base off, so this may be a read error. The sample carries other DNA sequences with the same CDR3. The rearrangement uses TRBV20-1 and TRBJ2-7; 14 bases align to TRBD2. Germline values: CDR1 DFQATT, CDR2 SNEGSKA (reference sequence). CDR3 length: 17 amino acids. CDR3 protein: CSATGLAGGGPLGEQYF. The CDR3 DNA reads TGCAGCGCTACTGGACTAGCGGGAGGAGGCCCCCTGGGCGAGCAGTACTTC.

This clone is medium-sized by share. The CDR3 here is CASSGSGAASNSPLHF. CDR3 DNA sequence: TGTGCCAGCAGTGGTTCGGGTGCGGCTTCAAATTCACCCCTCCACTTT. The chain combines TRBV25-1 with TRBJ1-6; D remains ambiguous. Germline CDR1 MGHDK, CDR2 SYGVNS. Trimming left V 4 bases short and J 7 bases short, with 17 bases between. The CDR3 has 16 amino acids.

In this sample, this clone turned up a few times. V and J are TRBV27 and TRBJ2-3, with 9 bases matching TRBD1. CDR1 is MNHEY and CDR2 is SMNVEV in the germline V gene (reference sequence). CDR3 length equals 14 residues. Trimming at V came to 7 bases and at J to 4 bases, leaving 6 bases not matched to a gene. Here the CDR3 DNA reads TGTGCCAGCAAACAGGGACAGGGAGCAGATACGCAGTATTTT. Protein product: CASKQGQGADTQYF.

The table lists this clone with many counts. The chain employs TRBV19 and TRBJ2-5, with TRBD1 identical over 9 bases. J was trimmed by 5 bases and V by 7 bases; bases with no gene match: 14. This CDR3 has 16 amino acids. Germline CDR1 is LNHDA and CDR2 is SQIVND (reference sequence). CDR3 bases: TGTGCCAGTACCAACCAGGACAGGGGTTCGGGGGAGACCCAGTACTTC. Its protein product is CASTNQDRGSGETQYF.

This clone has at least ten counts. The J gene is TRBJ2-4, the V gene TRBV20-1; 8 bases align to TRBD2. This CDR3 comprises 17 residues. The trim removed 0 bases at V and 0 bases at J, leaving 7 bases unmatched. Germline V gives CDR1 DFQATT, CDR2 SNEGSKA (reference sequence). CDR3 sequence (DNA): TGCAGTGCTAGAGAAAAACTAGCGGATATAGCCAAAAACATTCAGTACTTC. The encoded protein is CSAREKLADIAKNIQYF.

In this sample, this clone turned up many times. Its ends do not fully match the called genes, so a read error is possible. This chain uses TRBV7-7 with TRBJ2-1; 8 positions agree with TRBD2. Germline V lookup: CDR1 SSHAT, CDR2 FNYEAQ (reference sequence). The CDR3 totals 15 residues. The CDR3 loop is CASSPSGTSGREQFF. DNA for the CDR3: TGTGCTAGCAGCCCCTCCGGGACTAGTGGGCGGGAGCAGTTCTTC.

This clone has ten or more counts. V gene TRBV4-1 combines with J gene TRBJ1-4; tentatively, D is TRBD1 (5 bases). The germline V gene encodes CDR1 MGHRA and CDR2 YSYEKL. V lost 1 base and J 4 bases, leaving 13 bases between the germline ends. This CDR3 has 16 amino acids. CDR3 residues: CASSQGSGLGNEKLFF. The CDR3 region has the DNA TGCGCCAGCAGCCAAGGTTCGGGGCTGGGTAATGAAAAACTGTTTTTT.

This clone came up many times. As the CDR3 is not closed by the conserved phenylalanine or tryptophan, this likely results from a read error. The chain combines TRBV4-3 with TRBJ2-2; TRBD1 agrees at 8 bases. The CDR3 spans 15 residues. The trim removed 0 bases at V and 6 bases at J, leaving 3 bases unmatched. Germline V lookup: CDR1 LGHNA, CDR2 YSLEER. In DNA, the CDR3 is TGCGCCAGCAGCCAAGAGGACAGGGTTTCCGGGGAGCTGTTTTCT. Translation gives CASSQEDRVSGELFS.

In its sample, this clone ranks as medium-sized (0.01 to 0.1%). J is TRBJ2-7 and V is TRBV27; 9 nucleotides line up with TRBD2. From germline, CDR1 is MNHEY and CDR2 SMNVEV (reference sequence). This CDR3 has 14 amino acids. With V trimmed by 0 bases and J by 3 bases, 0 bases remained unmatched. Here the CDR3 reads CASSLSTSGYEQYF. The DNA of the CDR3 is TGTGCCAGCAGTTTATCGACTAGCGGCTACGAGCAGTACTTC.

This clone was seen many times. CDR3 residues: CASSTRDSSYEQYF. CDR3 sequence (DNA): TGTGCCAGCAGTACCCGGGACAGCTCCTACGAGCAGTACTTC. J is TRBJ2-7 and V is TRBV6-1; 7 bases map to TRBD1. The trim removed 5 bases at V and 0 bases at J, leaving 4 bases unmatched. The germline gives CDR1 MNHNS, CDR2 SASEGT. The CDR3 is 14 residues long.

This clone was recorded many times. The chain recombines TRBV7-2 with TRBJ1-6; D is undetermined. The CDR3 covers 13 residues. CDR1 is SGHTA, CDR2 FQGNSA, per germline. CDR3 amino acids: CAGREGSNSPLHF. In DNA, the CDR3 is TGTGCAGGGCGGGAGGGAAGTAATTCACCCCTCCACTTT.

This clone was detected many times. This sequence joins TRBV19 and TRBJ1-1, with D maybe TRBD1 (6 bases). CDR1 LNHDA and CDR2 SQIVND come from the germline V gene (reference sequence). This CDR3 region has 15 residues. V gave up 5 bases and J gave up 6 bases, with 19 bases separating them. The CDR3 spells CASSPRAGVPPEAFF. The CDR3 nucleotides read TGTGCCAGTAGTCCCCGGGCAGGGGTCCCCCCTGAAGCTTTCTTT.

Sample share makes this clone medium-sized. The chain combines TRBV15 with TRBJ2-2; D unresolved. CDR3 length equals 15 residues. The V end was cut by 1 base, the J end by 3 bases, with 9 bases between. Germline CDR1 LNHNV, CDR2 YYDKDF (reference sequence). CDR3 coding DNA: TGTGCCACCAGCAGAGGAGACGAAGACACCGGGGAGCTGTTTTTT. This codes for CATSRGDEDTGELFF.

The chain employs TRBV11-2 and TRBJ2-2; TRBD2 aligns across 9 bases. The CDR3 loop spans 16 amino acids. Germline lookup yields CDR1 SGHAT and CDR2 FQNNGV. Trimming cost V 5 bases and J 6 bases; bases outside gene matches: 10. CDR3 amino acids: CASSARNSGRAGELFF. The CDR3 nucleotides are TGTGCCAGCAGCGCTCGGAATAGCGGGAGAGCCGGGGAGCTGTTTTTT.

The rearrangement links TRBV6-6 to TRBJ1-5; D is uncertain. Trimming removed 0 bases from V and 1 base from J, with 4 bases in between. CDR1 is MNHNY, CDR2 SVGAGI, per germline (reference sequence). This CDR3 spans 14 amino acids. CDR3 amino acids: CASSYSLSNQPQHF. The CDR3 coding sequence is TGTGCCAGCAGTTACTCGCTGAGCAATCAGCCCCAGCATTTT.

Many counts were recorded for this clone. J is TRBJ2-1 and V is TRBV28, with a weak D call TRBD2 (5 bases). The V gene's germline CDR1 is MDHEN and CDR2 SYDVKM. The CDR3 loop spans 15 amino acids. The V and J ends lost 5 bases and 11 bases respectively, with 22 bases between them. The CDR3, as DNA: TGTGCCAGCAGTAACCGGGTGGAGGTTGTCTCTAAGCAGTTCTTC. Translation gives CASSNRVEVVSKQFF.